This is a list of T cell receptor beta chains from one sample in a study of identical twins. TCRdb re-derived calls from the 5' RACE reads in MiXCR, one entry per CDR3 protein. The table shows about 920,000 distinct CDR3 sequences, with more than 9% occurring only once. This sample was also put to use in a study of yellow fever vaccine responses in identical twins.

Sequencing was carried out using PBMCs. Source of these receptors: a woman under 30 in good health. The CDR3 runs from the conserved cysteine through the conserved F or W. Each record gives: CDR3 length, V gene, J gene, clone size, D gene, CDR3 DNA, CDR3 protein. D genes are given only for firm matches. Clone size, where shown, is once, few, many, or a class for clones that have expanded.

17	TRBV7-6	TRBJ2-1	-	TRBD2	TGTGCCAGCAGCTTAGCCGGGACTAGCGGACCCTACAATGAGCAGTTCTTC	CASSLAGTSGPYNEQFF
16	TRBV7-9	TRBJ2-4	few	-	TGTGCCAGCAGCTTAGGTCGGCGTGCGGCCAAAAACATTCAGTACTTC	CASSLGRRAAKNIQYF
16	TRBV11-2	TRBJ2-2	-	-	TGTGCCAGCAGCTTAAATCGGGGTCGAGGGGCCGGGGAGCTGTTTTTT	CASSLNRGRGAGELFF
14	TRBV18	TRBJ1-3	-	-	TGTGCCACCGCGGGCCTTAACTCTGGAAACACCATATATTTT	CATAGLNSGNTIYF
14	TRBV10-3	TRBJ2-5	few	-	TGTGCCATCAGTGAGGGTACTAGTCAAGAGACCCAGTACTTC	CAISEGTSQETQYF
15	TRBV2	TRBJ1-2	-	-	TGTGCCAGCAGTGACCCGGGATCGGCTAACTATGGCTACACCTTC	CASSDPGSANYGYTF
14	TRBV28	TRBJ1-4	-	-	TGTGCCAGCAGTTTTCCCAGGGGTGAGGAAAAACTGTTTTTT	CASSFPRGEEKLFF
16	TRBV13	TRBJ2-3	few	TRBD2	TGTGCCAGCAGCTTACCAGCGGGGGGGCCCACAGATACGCAGTATTTT	CASSLPAGGPTDTQYF
17	TRBV10-3	TRBJ2-5	few	TRBD2	TGTGCCATCAGCCCCACCCGACTAGCGGGACGACAAGAGACCCAGTACTTC	CAISPTRLAGRQETQYF
14	TRBV20-1	TRBJ2-1	-	TRBD2	TGCAGTGCCAGAATAGCGGGAGGGGGCAATGAGCAGTTCTTC	CSARIAGGGNEQFF
16	TRBV10-3	TRBJ2-6	-	-	TGTGCCATCACGGGAGTACAGCTCTCTGGGGCCAACGTCCTGACTTTC	CAITGVQLSGANVLTF
15	TRBV9	TRBJ2-1	-	TRBD2	TGTGCCAGCAGCCGCTATGTGGGGGGGAACAATGAGCAGTTCTTC	CASSRYVGGNNEQFF
14	TRBV7-9	TRBJ2-1	few	-	TGTGCCAGCAGCTCGGCGGGCCTTACAAATGAGCAGTTCTTC	CASSSAGLTNEQFF
12	TRBV7-9	TRBJ2-2	few	-	TGTGCCAGCGAAGGGAACACCGGGGAGCTGTTTTTT	CASEGNTGELFF
19	TRBV9	TRBJ2-2	-	TRBD2	TGTGCCAGCAGCGTAGTTGGCCTTCGCGGGGGGGCAGGAACCGGGGAGCTGTTTTTT	CASSVVGLRGGAGTGELFF
16	TRBV15	TRBJ2-2	many	-	TGTGCCACCAGCACCTTGGGTGGCGCGGTAGTCCGGGAGCTGTTTTTT	CATSTLGGAVVRELFF
15	TRBV29-1	TRBJ2-2	many	TRBD2	TGCAGCGCAACGGCGGGGGGGCCTCGGGACGGGGAGCTGTTTTTT	CSATAGGPRDGELFF
16	TRBV20-1	TRBJ2-2	few	TRBD2	TGCAGTGCTAGGCTAGCGGGAGGGCCAAGTAGCGGGGAGCTGTTTTTT	CSARLAGGPSSGELFF
18	TRBV14	TRBJ2-6	few	TRBD2	TGTGCCAGCAGCCTAGCCCCAGCGGGACTCTCTGGGGCCAACGTCCTGACTTTC	CASSLAPAGLSGANVLTF
13	TRBV5-1	TRBJ1-2	few	-	TGCGCCAGCAGCTTACGTAGGGATCGGGGCTACACCTTC	CASSLRRDRGYTF
15	TRBV28	TRBJ2-4	-	-	TGTGCCAGCGCAGGACTGGGAAGGGGCAAAAACATTCAGTACTTC	CASAGLGRGKNIQYF
14	TRBV3-1	TRBJ1-3	few	-	TGTGCCAGCGCTCGGGAGGGTTCTGGAAACACCATATATTTT	CASAREGSGNTIYF
12	TRBV6-5	TRBJ2-2	many	-	TGTGCCAGCAAGGGGAACACCGGGGAGCTGTTTTTT	CASKGNTGELFF
17	TRBV20-1	TRBJ2-1	-	-	TGCAGTGCTAGAGATCGAGGGGAGGGGACAGTATACAATGAGCAGTTCTTC	CSARDRGEGTVYNEQFF
15	TRBV27	TRBJ1-1	few	-	TGTGCCAGCAGTCCCCTACAGACGACGCACACTGAAGCTTTCTTT	CASSPLQTTHTEAFF
14	TRBV4-1	TRBJ2-2	-	-	TGCGCCAGCAGCCAAGATCTATACACCGGGGAGCTGTTTTTT	CASSQDLYTGELFF
13	TRBV5-1	TRBJ2-1	-	-	TGCGCCAGCAGCCTGTCCAGCGATACTGAGCAGTTCTTC	CASSLSSDTEQFF
13	TRBV6-6	TRBJ1-1	few	TRBD1	TGTGCCAGCACCCTGGGACAGTCTCTCGAAGCTTTCTTT	CASTLGQSLEAFF
15	TRBV3-1	TRBJ2-5	many	-	TGTGCCAGCAGGCGTGAGGCAACAAACCAAGAGACCCAGTACTTC	CASRREATNQETQYF
15	TRBV19	TRBJ2-5	-	-	TGTGCCAGTAGTATGGAAGCGGATTTCCAAGAGACCCAGTACTTC	CASSMEADFQETQYF
13	TRBV24-1	TRBJ2-5	many	-	TGTGCCACCAGTGATTCAGGGGTAGAGACCCAGTACTTC	CATSDSGVETQYF
15	TRBV11-3	TRBJ2-1	-	-	TGTGCCAGCAGCTTAGGAGGTTCTCGGCGGAATGAGCAGTTCTTC	CASSLGGSRRNEQFF
14	TRBV5-6	TRBJ1-1	-	-	TGTGCCAGCAGTATTCTGGGGATGAACACTGAAGCTTTCTTT	CASSILGMNTEAFF
18	TRBV16	TRBJ1-5	many	-	TGTGCCAGCAGCCAATGGATTGACAGGCTTGAGGGCAATCAGCCCCAGCATTTT	CASSQWIDRLEGNQPQHF
14	TRBV18	TRBJ2-1	-	TRBD1	TGTGCCAGCTCACCTGCAGGGGGCGGAAATGAGCATTTCTTC	CASSPAGGGNEHFF
14	TRBV20-1	TRBJ2-7	few	-	TGCAGTGCTAGTAAAGGGGACGGCCCCTACGAGCAGTACTTC	CSASKGDGPYEQYF
15	TRBV11-3	TRBJ2-5	few	TRBD2	TGTGCCAGCAGCTTAGATCAGACTAGCCGAGAGACCCAGTACTTC	CASSLDQTSRETQYF
16	TRBV12-3/TRBV12-4	TRBJ2-7	-	TRBD1	TGTGCCAGCAGTTTAGATAAGGGACAGGGGGCCTACGAGCAGTACTTC	CASSLDKGQGAYEQYF
17	TRBV9	TRBJ2-2	few	TRBD2	TGTGCCAGCAGCACTCCGGCTAGCGGGGGGGCCTCTGGGGAGCTGTTTTTT	CASSTPASGGASGELFF
13	TRBV7-9	TRBJ2-5	-	-	TGTGCCAGCAGCTTATTACAGAAAGAGACCCAGTACTTC	CASSLLQKETQYF
13	TRBV28	TRBJ2-2	many	-	TGTGCCAGCAGTTGGTCTTACACCGGGGAGCTGTTTTTT	CASSWSYTGELFF
16	TRBV28	TRBJ2-5	few	TRBD1	TGTGCCAGCAGTTCTTACCCTGGACAGGGACAAGAGACCCAGTACTTC	CASSSYPGQGQETQYF
17	TRBV5-1	TRBJ2-1	many	-	TGCGCCAGCAAAAAACTGGGTTTCGCCCACTCCTACAATGAGCAGTTCTTC	CASKKLGFAHSYNEQFF
12	TRBV12-5	TRBJ2-2	few	-	TGTGCTAGTGGTCATAATGCCGGGGAGCTGTTTTTT	CASGHNAGELFF
12	TRBV7-3	TRBJ2-7	-	-	TGTGCCAGCAGCCCGTGTAGGTACGAGCAGTACTTC	CASSPCRYEQYF
14	TRBV12-3/TRBV12-4	TRBJ1-1	-	TRBD1	TGTGCCAGCAGTCTCTCAGGGGGCGTGACTGAAGCTTTCTTT	CASSLSGGVTEAFF
15	TRBV7-8	TRBJ2-7	few	TRBD2	TGTGCCAGCAGCTCCCCGACTAGCGGTACTTTCGAGCAGTACTTC	CASSSPTSGTFEQYF
15	TRBV3-1	TRBJ2-5	few	TRBD2	TGTGCCAGCAGCCAGCTCGGCGGGGGCCAAGAGACCCAGTACTTC	CASSQLGGGQETQYF
17	TRBV6-5	TRBJ1-5	few	-	TGTGCCAGCAGTTCTATCCGGGACATCGGGGGTAATCAGCCCCAGCATTTT	CASSSIRDIGGNQPQHF
12	TRBV5-1	TRBJ2-7	few	-	TGCGCCAGCAGCTCCGCCTGGTACGAGCAGTACTTC	CASSSAWYEQYF
18	TRBV12-5	TRBJ2-5	-	TRBD2	TGTGCTAGTGGTCCAGGACTAGCGGGAGGGCCGGCCCAAGAGACCCAGTACTTC	CASGPGLAGGPAQETQYF
13	TRBV10-3	TRBJ1-2	few	-	TGTGCCATCAGCGAGAACAGGGAGGCTGGCTACACCTTC	CAISENREAGYTF
16	TRBV7-2	TRBJ1-1	-	-	TGTGCCAGCAGCCCAAGGGGGGCAGGGTGGAACACTGAAGCTTTCTTT	CASSPRGAGWNTEAFF
15	TRBV7-3	TRBJ2-3	many	TRBD1	TGTGCCAGCAGCCCCTCCCCGACAGGGTTTGATACGCAGTATTTT	CASSPSPTGFDTQYF
15	TRBV11-3	TRBJ2-1	few	TRBD2	TGTGCCAGCAGCTCCTCTGGACTCTTCCGGGAGGGGGAGTTCTTC	CASSSSGLFREGEFF
16	TRBV12-3/TRBV12-4	TRBJ1-3	few	TRBD1	TGTGCCAGCAGTTCATCGGGACAGCTCGGGAGTTCGACCATATATTTT	CASSSSGQLGSSTIYF
16	TRBV5-1	TRBJ2-7	-	TRBD1	TGCGCCAGCAGCCTGGGACAGGACCCTTCTTATGGTGAGCAGTACTTC	CASSLGQDPSYGEQYF
14	TRBV15	TRBJ2-1	few	-	TGTGCCACCAGCAGAGAGGAAAGGATCGATGAGCAGTTCTTC	CATSREERIDEQFF
15	TRBV19	TRBJ2-3	-	TRBD1	TGTGCCAGTAGAGAAGGACAGGGGGCTGTAGATACGCAGTATTTT	CASREGQGAVDTQYF